These 14 T cell receptor beta chains share one sample of origin, sequenced in a study of blood T cell repertoires in COVID-19. Using immunoSEQ multiplex PCR, the repertoire was profiled, and TCRdb retains in-frame clones only, with some absent. The table records a few hundred thousand clones, about 92% of them present only once. Sequenced input: PBMCs or T cells enriched from blood (not recorded which). The receptors derive from a man aged 18 to 29 who had recovered from COVID-19.

The chain couples TRBV3-1 (or the pseudogene TRBV3-2) to TRBJ2-2, with D perhaps matching TRBD1 (6 bases). The V gene lost 1 base and the J gene lost 6 bases, with 9 bases spanning the gap. Per the germline V gene, CDR1 is LGHDT and CDR2 is YNNKEL (reference sequence). This CDR3 comprises 14 residues. This CDR3 is CASSQGQGSGELFF. CDR3 DNA: TGTGCCAGCAGCCAAGGGCAGGGGTCCGGGGAGCTGTTTTTT.

This sequence joins TRBV5-1 and TRBJ1-6; 9 bases map to TRBD1. Germline lookup yields CDR1 SGHRS and CDR2 YFSETQ. The CDR3 has 19 amino acids. J gave up 7 bases and V 4 bases, and 18 bases lay outside the gene matches. The CDR3 coding sequence is TGCGCCAGCAGCCCGGGGGACCTTACCGGACAGGGGCTAAATTCACCCCTCCACTTT. Residues: CASSPGDLTGQGLNSPLHF.

The chain has TRBV28 and TRBJ1-4, with D maybe TRBD1 (6 bases). V lost 6 bases and J lost 8, with 16 bases in between. CDR1 is MDHEN and CDR2 is SYDVKM in the germline V gene. The CDR3 extends over 14 amino acids. CDR3 bases: TGTGCCAGCAGACAAGAAGGGGGTTGGGAAAAACTGTTTTTT. Protein sequence: CASRQEGGWEKLFF.

Here the CDR3 DNA reads TGTGCCAGCAGTTACGAACTAGCGGGATTCAATGAGCAGTTCTTC. This codes for CASSYELAGFNEQFF. V and J are TRBV6-5 and TRBJ2-1, with 10 positions matching TRBD2. J lost 6 bases, V lost 2 bases, and 4 bases had no gene match. This CDR3 region has 15 residues. Germline V gives CDR1 MNHEY, CDR2 SVGAGI.

The chain has TRBV11-2 and TRBJ2-2, with D perhaps matching TRBD1 (7 bases). Germline V CDR1 and CDR2: SGHAT, FQNNGV. The CDR3 is 16 amino acids. V was clipped by 4 bases and J by 4 bases, with 16 bases between them. The CDR3 bases are TGTGCCAGCAGCTCAGCCCGACAGGGAGGCACCGGGGAGCTGTTTTTT. This encodes CASSSARQGGTGELFF. The full variable domain, rest sourced from reference TRBV11-2 and TRBJ2-2, is EAGVAQSPRYKIIEKRQSVAFWCNPISGHATLYWYQQILGQGPKLLIQFQNNGVVDDSQLPKDRFSAERLKGVDSTLKIQPAKLEDSAVYLCASSSARQGGTGELFFGEGSRLTVL.

Note on this clone: The sample contains more than one DNA sequence encoding this CDR3. CDR3 DNA: TGCGCCAGCAGCCTGGACAGGGACACTGAAGCTTTCTTT. The encoded protein is CASSLDRDTEAFF. The genes are TRBV5-1 and TRBJ1-1; 8 nucleotides align to TRBD1. The CDR3 totals 13 residues. The trim removed 4 bases at V and 3 bases at J, leaving 2 bases unmatched. Germline-derived CDR1 and CDR2 are SGHRS and YFSETQ.

The chain has TRBV2 and TRBJ1-1; the D gene is possibly TRBD1 (5 bases). CDR1 and CDR2 from the germline V gene are SNHLY and FYNNEI. The V end was cut by 5 bases, the J end by 4 bases, with 11 bases between. This CDR3 is 13 amino acids long. The CDR3 is CASSLLGGTEAFF. The CDR3 nucleotides are TGTGCCAGCAGTCTCCTCGGGGGCACTGAAGCTTTCTTT.

The chain has TRBV27 and TRBJ1-3; tentatively, D is TRBD1 (6 bases). Trimming took 4 bases from V and 2 from J, leaving 15 bases between them. CDR3 length equals 16 residues. Germline assignment: CDR1 MNHEY and CDR2 SMNVEV (reference sequence). CDR3 in DNA: TGTGCCAGCAGTTCCGTCGCAGGGGTTGCTGGAAACACCATATATTTT. It is translated as CASSSVAGVAGNTIYF.

This chain uses TRBV7-3 with TRBJ2-1; 8 nucleotides align to TRBD1. With 4 bases clipped from V and 9 bases from J, the junction kept 11 bases outside the gene matches. The germline CDR1 and CDR2 sequences are SGHTA and FQGTGA. The CDR3 is 15 amino acids. CDR3 bases: TGTGCCAGCAGCTCTCGGCCGACAGGGGTGGGTGAGCAGTTCTTC. Protein product: CASSSRPTGVGEQFF.

This clone appeared a few times. The chain uses TRBV7-9 and TRBJ2-7; 8 nucleotides align to TRBD1. The CDR3 sequence is 16 residues long. Germline V gene data show CDR1 as SEHNR and CDR2 as FQNEAQ (reference sequence). Unmatched junction bases numbered 10, after V lost 4 bases and J lost 2 bases. CDR3: CASSSPRTGLPYEQYF. DNA for the CDR3: TGTGCCAGCAGCTCGCCTAGGACAGGGCTCCCCTACGAGCAGTACTTC.

In DNA form, the CDR3 reads TGCGCCAGCAGCCGAGGACTAGCGGGACAGTCAGATACGCAGTATTTT. It yields the protein CASSRGLAGQSDTQYF. The chain couples TRBV5-1 to TRBJ2-3, with 12 bases matching TRBD2. Trimming took 4 bases from V and 4 from J; bases not matched to a gene: 7. This CDR3 is 16 amino acids long. CDR1 and CDR2 (germline): SGHRS, YFSETQ.

The rearrangement uses TRBV27 and TRBJ2-7, with 8 bases that match TRBD2. The V and J ends lost 5 bases and 2 bases, in that order; junction bases with no gene match: 8. This CDR3 is 15 amino acids long. From germline, CDR1 is MNHEY and CDR2 SMNVEV (reference sequence). The chain's CDR3 is CASSAFSGTPYEQYF. DNA of the CDR3: TGTGCCAGCAGTGCTTTTAGCGGGACACCCTACGAGCAGTACTTC.

This clone appeared a few times. The CDR3 nucleotides are TGTGCCAGCAGCTCACTCATGGGGGGTCACTATGGCTACACCTTC. Its protein product is CASSSLMGGHYGYTF. This chain joins TRBV28 and TRBJ1-2; a possible D gene is TRBD1 (5 bases). The CDR3 is 15 residues long. Germline V CDR1 and CDR2: MDHEN, SYDVKM. V lost 6 bases to trimming and J lost 3 bases, with 17 bases between them.

This clone was found once. The rearrangement uses TRBV12-5 and TRBJ1-4, with 7 positions matching TRBD1. V lost 4 bases and J lost 5; bases outside the gene matches: 10. CDR3 length: 16 amino acids. Germline CDR1 LGHNT, CDR2 FRNRAP. The CDR3 sequence: CASGWGQSNVNEKLFF. DNA for the CDR3: TGTGCTAGTGGTTGGGGACAGTCAAACGTAAATGAAAAACTGTTTTTT.